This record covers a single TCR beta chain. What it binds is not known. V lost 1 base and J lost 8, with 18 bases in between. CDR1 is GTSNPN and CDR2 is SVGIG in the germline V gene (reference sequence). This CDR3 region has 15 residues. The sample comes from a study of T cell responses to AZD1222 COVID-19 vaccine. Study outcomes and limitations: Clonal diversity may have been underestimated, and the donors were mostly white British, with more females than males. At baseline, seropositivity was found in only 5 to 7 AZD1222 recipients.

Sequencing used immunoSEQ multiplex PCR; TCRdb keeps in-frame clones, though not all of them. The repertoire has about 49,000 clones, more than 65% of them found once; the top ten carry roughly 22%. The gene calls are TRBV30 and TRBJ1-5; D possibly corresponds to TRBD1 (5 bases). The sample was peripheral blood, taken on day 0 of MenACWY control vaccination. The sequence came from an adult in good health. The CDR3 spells CAWSGAGHRTEPQHF. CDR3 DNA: TGTGCCTGGAGTGGGGCAGGACACCGGACGGAGCCCCAGCATTTT.